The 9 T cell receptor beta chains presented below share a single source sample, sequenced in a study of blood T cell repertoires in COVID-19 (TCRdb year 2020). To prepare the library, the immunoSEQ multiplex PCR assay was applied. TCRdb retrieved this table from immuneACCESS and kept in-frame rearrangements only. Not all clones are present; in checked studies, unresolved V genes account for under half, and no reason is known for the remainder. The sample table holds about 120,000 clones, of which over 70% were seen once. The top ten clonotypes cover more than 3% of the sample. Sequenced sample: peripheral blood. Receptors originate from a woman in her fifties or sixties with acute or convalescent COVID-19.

Here the CDR3 DNA reads TGTGCCAGCAGTTTACTAGGAAACATTCAGTACTTC. It specifies CASSLLGNIQYF. This sequence joins TRBV12-3 or TRBV12-4 and TRBJ2-4; D remains ambiguous. The CDR3 length is 12 residues. V was shortened by 2 bases and J by 6 bases, with 5 bases between the two germline ends.

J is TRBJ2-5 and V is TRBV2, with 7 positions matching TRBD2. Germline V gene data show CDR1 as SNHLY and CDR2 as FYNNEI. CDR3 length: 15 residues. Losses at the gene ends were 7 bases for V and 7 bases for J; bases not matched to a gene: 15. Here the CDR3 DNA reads TGTGCCAGCACCCCCGAGGGCGGGAGTGAAGCGACCCAGTACTTC. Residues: CASTPEGGSEATQYF. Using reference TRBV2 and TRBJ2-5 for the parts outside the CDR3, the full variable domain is EPEVTQTPSHQVTQMGQEVILRCVPISNHLYFYWYRQILGQKVEFLVSFYNNEISEKSEIFDDQFSVERPDGSNFTLKIRSTKLEDSAMYFCASTPEGGSEATQYFGPGTRLLVL.

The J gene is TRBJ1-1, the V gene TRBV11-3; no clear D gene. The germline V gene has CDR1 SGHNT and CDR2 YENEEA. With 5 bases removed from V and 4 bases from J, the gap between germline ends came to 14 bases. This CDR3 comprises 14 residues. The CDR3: CASSRGRGSTEAFF. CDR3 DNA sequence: TGTGCCAGCAGCCGAGGGAGAGGGAGCACTGAAGCTTTCTTT.

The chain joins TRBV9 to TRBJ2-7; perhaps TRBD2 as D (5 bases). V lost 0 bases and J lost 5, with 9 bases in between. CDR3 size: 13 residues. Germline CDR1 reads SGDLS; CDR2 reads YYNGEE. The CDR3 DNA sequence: TGTGCCAGCAGCGTAGGCTTCGGGAACGAGCAGTACTTC. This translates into CASSVGFGNEQYF.

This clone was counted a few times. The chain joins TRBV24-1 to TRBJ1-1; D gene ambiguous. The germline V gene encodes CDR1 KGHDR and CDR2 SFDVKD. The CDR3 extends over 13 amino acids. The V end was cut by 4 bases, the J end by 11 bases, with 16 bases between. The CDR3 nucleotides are TGTGCCACCAGTGACCCCGACTCCCCGGAGGCTTTCTTT. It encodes CATSDPDSPEAFF.

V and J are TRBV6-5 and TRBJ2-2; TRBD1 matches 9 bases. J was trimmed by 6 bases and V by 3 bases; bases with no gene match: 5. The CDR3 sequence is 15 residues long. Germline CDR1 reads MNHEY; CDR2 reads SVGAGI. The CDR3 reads CASSYNRGLPGELFF. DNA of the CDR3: TGTGCCAGCAGTTATAACAGGGGGCTCCCCGGGGAGCTGTTTTTT.

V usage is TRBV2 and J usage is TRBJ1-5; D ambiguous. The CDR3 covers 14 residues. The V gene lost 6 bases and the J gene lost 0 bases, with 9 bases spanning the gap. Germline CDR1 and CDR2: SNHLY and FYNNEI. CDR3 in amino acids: CASSADSSNQPQHF. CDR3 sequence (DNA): TGTGCCAGCAGCGCGGACTCTAGCAATCAGCCCCAGCATTTT. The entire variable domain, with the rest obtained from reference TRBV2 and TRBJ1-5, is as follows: EPEVTQTPSHQVTQMGQEVILRCVPISNHLYFYWYRQILGQKVEFLVSFYNNEISEKSEIFDDQFSVERPDGSNFTLKIRSTKLEDSAMYFCASSADSSNQPQHFGDGTRLSIL.

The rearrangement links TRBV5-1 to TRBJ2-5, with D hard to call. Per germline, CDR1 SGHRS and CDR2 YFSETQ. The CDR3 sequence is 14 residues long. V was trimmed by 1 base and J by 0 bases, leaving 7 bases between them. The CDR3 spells CASSLTVNQETQYF. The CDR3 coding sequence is TGCGCCAGCAGCTTGACGGTTAACCAAGAGACCCAGTACTTC.

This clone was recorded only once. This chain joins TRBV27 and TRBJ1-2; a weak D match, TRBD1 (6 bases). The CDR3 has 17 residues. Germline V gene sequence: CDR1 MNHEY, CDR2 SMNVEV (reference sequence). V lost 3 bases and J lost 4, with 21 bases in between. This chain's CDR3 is CASSFSGTRTFGYGYTF. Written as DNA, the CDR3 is TGTGCCAGCAGTTTTTCCGGGACACGCACCTTCGGCTATGGCTACACCTTC.